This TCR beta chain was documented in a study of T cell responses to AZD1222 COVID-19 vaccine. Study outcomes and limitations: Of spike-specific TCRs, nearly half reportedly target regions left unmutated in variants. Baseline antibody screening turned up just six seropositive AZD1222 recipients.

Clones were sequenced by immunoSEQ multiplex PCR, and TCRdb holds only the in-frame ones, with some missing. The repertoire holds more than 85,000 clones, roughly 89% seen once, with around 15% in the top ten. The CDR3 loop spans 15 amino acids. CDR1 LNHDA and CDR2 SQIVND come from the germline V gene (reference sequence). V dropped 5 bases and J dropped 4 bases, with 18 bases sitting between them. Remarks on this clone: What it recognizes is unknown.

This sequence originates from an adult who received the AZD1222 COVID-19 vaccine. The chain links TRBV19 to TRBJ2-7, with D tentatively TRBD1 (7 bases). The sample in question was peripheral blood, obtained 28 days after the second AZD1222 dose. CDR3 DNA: TGTGCCAGTAGTTCCTGGGGGGACAGCGATTACGAGCAGTACTTC. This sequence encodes CASSSWGDSDYEQYF.